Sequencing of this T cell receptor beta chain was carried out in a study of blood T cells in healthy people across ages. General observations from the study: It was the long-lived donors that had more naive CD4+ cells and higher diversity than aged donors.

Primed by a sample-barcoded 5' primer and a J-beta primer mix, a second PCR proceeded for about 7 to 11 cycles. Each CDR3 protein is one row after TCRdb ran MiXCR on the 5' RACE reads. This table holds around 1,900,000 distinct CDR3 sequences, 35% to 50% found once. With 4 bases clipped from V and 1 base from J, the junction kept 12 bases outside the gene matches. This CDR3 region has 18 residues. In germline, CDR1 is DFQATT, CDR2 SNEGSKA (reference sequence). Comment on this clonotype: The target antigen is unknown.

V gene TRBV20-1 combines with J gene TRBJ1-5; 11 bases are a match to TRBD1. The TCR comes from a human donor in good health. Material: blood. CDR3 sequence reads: CSATRGTGGDRSNQPQHF. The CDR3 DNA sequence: TGCAGTGCTACCCGAGGGACAGGGGGAGACAGAAGCAATCAGCCCCAGCATTTT.